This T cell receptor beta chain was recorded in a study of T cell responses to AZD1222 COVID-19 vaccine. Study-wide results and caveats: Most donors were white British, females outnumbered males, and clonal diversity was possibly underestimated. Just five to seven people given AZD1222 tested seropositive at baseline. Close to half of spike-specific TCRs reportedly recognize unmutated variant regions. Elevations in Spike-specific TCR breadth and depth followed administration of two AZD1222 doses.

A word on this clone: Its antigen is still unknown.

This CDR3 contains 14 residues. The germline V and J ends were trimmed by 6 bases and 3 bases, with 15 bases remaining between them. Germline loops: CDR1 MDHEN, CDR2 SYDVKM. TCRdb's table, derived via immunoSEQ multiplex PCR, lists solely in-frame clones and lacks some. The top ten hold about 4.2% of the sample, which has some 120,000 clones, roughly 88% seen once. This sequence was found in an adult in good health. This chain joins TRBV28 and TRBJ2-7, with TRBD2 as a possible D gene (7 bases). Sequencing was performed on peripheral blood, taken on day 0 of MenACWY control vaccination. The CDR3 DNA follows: TGTGCCAGCAGGGAAAGGGGGGGCCTCTACGAGCAGTACTTC. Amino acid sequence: CASRERGGLYEQYF.